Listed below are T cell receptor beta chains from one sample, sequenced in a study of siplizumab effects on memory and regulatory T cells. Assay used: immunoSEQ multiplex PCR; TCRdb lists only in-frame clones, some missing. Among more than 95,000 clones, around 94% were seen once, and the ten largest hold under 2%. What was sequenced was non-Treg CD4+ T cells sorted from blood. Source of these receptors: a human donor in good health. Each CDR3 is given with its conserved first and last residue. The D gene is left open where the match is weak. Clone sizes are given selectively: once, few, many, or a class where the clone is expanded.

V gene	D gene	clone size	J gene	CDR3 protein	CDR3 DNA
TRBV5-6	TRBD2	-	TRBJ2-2	CASSGGLAGARGTGELFF	TGTGCCAGCAGCGGAGGACTAGCGGGAGCTCGGGGCACCGGGGAGCTGTTTTTT
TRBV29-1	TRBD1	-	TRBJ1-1	CSVNRDRGTEAFF	TGCAGCGTGAACCGGGACAGGGGAACTGAAGCTTTCTTT
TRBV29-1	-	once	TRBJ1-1	CSVQTAFEAFF	TGCAGCGTTCAGACAGCGTTTGAAGCTTTCTTT
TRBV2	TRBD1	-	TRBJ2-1	CASSVDRGPVNEQFF	TGTGCCAGCAGTGTGGACAGGGGGCCCGTCAATGAGCAGTTCTTC
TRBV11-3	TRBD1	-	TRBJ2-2	CASRYRTGDTGELFF	TGTGCCAGCAGATACAGGACAGGGGACACCGGGGAGCTGTTTTTT
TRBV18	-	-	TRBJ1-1	CASSPTGSYTEAFF	TGTGCCAGCTCGCCGACAGGCTCCTACACTGAAGCTTTCTTT
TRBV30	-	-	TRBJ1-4	CAWSPGPNEKLFF	TGTGCCTGGAGTCCGGGCCCTAATGAAAAACTGTTTTTT
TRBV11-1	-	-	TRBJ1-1	CASSLFSYGSEAFF	TGTGCCAGCAGCTTATTCTCGTACGGATCAGAAGCTTTCTTT
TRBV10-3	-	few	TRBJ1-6	CAISDIKGGSPLHF	TGTGCCATCAGTGACATTAAAGGTGGTTCACCCCTCCACTTT
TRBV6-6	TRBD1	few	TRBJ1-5	CASSSQGATQPQHF	TGTGCCAGCAGTTCACAGGGGGCGACGCAGCCCCAGCATTTT
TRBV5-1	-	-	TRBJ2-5	CASSPTSRNQETQYF	TGCGCCAGCAGCCCCACATCCCGCAACCAAGAGACCCAGTACTTC
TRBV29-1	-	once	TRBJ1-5	CSVLEQGGEQPQHF	TGCAGCGTACTGGAACAGGGAGGAGAACAGCCCCAGCATTTT
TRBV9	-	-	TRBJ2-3	CASSRRARTADTQYF	TGTGCCAGCAGTCGGCGGGCGCGAACGGCAGATACGCAGTATTTT
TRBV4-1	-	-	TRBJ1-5	CASSLGAGRNQPQHF	TGCGCCAGCAGCCTGGGGGCGGGAAGAAATCAGCCCCAGCATTTT
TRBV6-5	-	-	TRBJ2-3	CASHTRDTQYF	TGTGCCAGCCATACTCGGGATACGCAGTATTTT
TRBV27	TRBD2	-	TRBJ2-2	CASSPSGWRERTGELFF	TGTGCCAGCAGTCCATCAGGATGGCGGGAGAGGACCGGGGAGCTGTTTTTT
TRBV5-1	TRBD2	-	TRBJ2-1	CASSRAGEYNEQFF	TGCGCCAGCAGCCGAGCGGGGGAATACAATGAGCAGTTCTTC
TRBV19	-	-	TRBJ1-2	CASSQSSQPRGYGYTF	TGTGCCAGTAGCCAAAGCTCGCAGCCCCGCGGCTATGGCTACACCTTC
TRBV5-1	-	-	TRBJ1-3	CASSLGTDSGNTIYF	TGCGCCAGCAGCTTGGGGACGGACTCTGGAAACACCATATATTTT
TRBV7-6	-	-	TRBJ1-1	CASSRLVGADTEAFF	TGTGCCAGCAGCCGCCTTGTGGGAGCGGACACTGAAGCTTTCTTT
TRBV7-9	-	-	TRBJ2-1	CASSPSPVKQFF	TGTGCCAGCAGCCCTAGTCCGGTTAAGCAGTTCTTC
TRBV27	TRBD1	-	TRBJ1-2	CASSLNQGAGGYTF	TGTGCCAGCAGTTTAAATCAGGGGGCCGGGGGCTACACCTTC
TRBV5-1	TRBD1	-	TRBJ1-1	CASSSGTGRDTEAFF	TGCGCCAGCAGCTCCGGGACAGGGAGGGACACTGAAGCTTTCTTT
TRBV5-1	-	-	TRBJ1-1	CASSRGQNTEAFF	TGCGCCAGCAGCAGAGGACAGAACACTGAAGCTTTCTTT
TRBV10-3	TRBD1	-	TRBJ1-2	CAINPGQGANYGYTF	TGTGCCATCAATCCGGGACAGGGGGCCAACTATGGCTACACCTTC
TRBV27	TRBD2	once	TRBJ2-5	CASGGGRAGETQYF	TGTGCCAGCGGGGGGGGAAGAGCGGGAGAGACCCAGTACTTC
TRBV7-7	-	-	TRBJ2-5	CASSFVEGETQYF	TGTGCCAGCAGCTTCGTCGAAGGGGAGACCCAGTACTTC
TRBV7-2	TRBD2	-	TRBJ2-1	CASSLVAGQYNEQFF	TGTGCCAGCAGCTTAGTAGCGGGGCAATACAATGAGCAGTTCTTC
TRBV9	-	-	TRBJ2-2	CASSGSGTGELFF	TGTGCCAGCAGCGGTAGTGGGACCGGGGAGCTGTTTTTT
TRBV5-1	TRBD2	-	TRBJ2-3	CASSRLTSGSSTDTQYF	TGCGCCAGCAGCCGCCTAACTAGCGGTAGTAGCACAGATACGCAGTATTTT
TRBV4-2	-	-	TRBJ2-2	CASSQDLRNTGELFF	TGTGCCAGCAGCCAAGATTTGAGGAACACCGGGGAGCTGTTTTTT
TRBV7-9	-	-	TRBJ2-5	CASSWGGEQETQYF	TGTGCCAGCAGCTGGGGCGGAGAACAAGAGACCCAGTACTTC
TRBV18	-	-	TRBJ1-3	CASSLPGLGGNTIYF	TGTGCCAGCTCACTCCCAGGTTTGGGAGGAAACACCATATATTTT
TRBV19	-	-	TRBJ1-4	CASSMVEGKLFF	TGTGCCAGTAGTATGGTGGAGGGAAAACTGTTTTTT
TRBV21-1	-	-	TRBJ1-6	CASSKAPSYRDNGSPLHF	TGTGCCAGCAGCAAAGCGCCCTCCTACAGGGATAACGGTTCACCCCTCCACTTT
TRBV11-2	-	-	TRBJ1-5	CASSLAGGKGGSNQPQHF	TGTGCCAGCAGCTTAGCAGGTGGAAAAGGAGGTAGCAATCAGCCCCAGCATTTT
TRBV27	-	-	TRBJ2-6	CASSLFGANVLTF	TGTGCCAGCAGTTTATTCGGGGCCAACGTCCTGACTTTC
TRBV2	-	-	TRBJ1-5	CASSDVGQPQHF	TGTGCCAGCAGTGATGTAGGTCAGCCCCAGCATTTT
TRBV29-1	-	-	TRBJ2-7	CSAMRDTSSEQYF	TGCAGCGCCATGCGGGATACCTCATCCGAGCAGTACTTC
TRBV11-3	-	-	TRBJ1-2	CASSPLRGKGYGYTF	TGTGCCAGCAGCCCTCTCAGGGGCAAAGGCTATGGCTACACCTTC